The rows below give T cell receptor beta chains drawn from one sample of a study of Graves' ophthalmopathy and Graves' hyperthyroidism. In TCRdb, the multiplex PCR reads were re-called with MiXCR into one record per CDR3 protein. Of almost 400,000 distinct CDR3 sequences in the sample, about 18% were seen once. Specimen: peripheral blood. These TCRs come from a young woman with Graves' ophthalmopathy. Each CDR3 is given with its conserved first and last residue. A D gene is named only where the DNA matches it firmly. The size field is filled for only some rows; it gives once, few, many or a size class.

>TRBJ2-7|TRBV13|many|TRBD2
TGTGCCAGCAGCCCCCCTAGCGGGAGACTTATGCAGTACTTC
CASSPPSGRLMQYF
>TRBJ2-2|TRBV30|many|-
TGTGCCTGGAGTTTGGCTGCCAGGGCATTCACCGGGGAGCTGTTTTTT
CAWSLAARAFTGELFF
>TRBJ2-5|TRBV28|-|-
TGTGCCAGCAGCCTCAACGGACAGAGAGAGACCCAGTACTTC
CASSLNGQRETQYF
>TRBJ2-7|TRBV7-2|many|TRBD1
TGTGCCAGCAGCTTAGCCGGGACAGGGAACTACGAGCAGTACTTC
CASSLAGTGNYEQYF
>TRBJ1-1|TRBV27|many|TRBD1
TGTGCCAGCAGTTACGACAGGGAATGGCTCGGCACTGAAGCTTTCTTT
CASSYDREWLGTEAFF
>TRBJ2-2|TRBV12-3/TRBV12-4|many|-
TGTGCCAGCGGAGGGCCCGGGGAGCTGTTTTTT
CASGGPGELFF
>TRBJ1-1|TRBV6-2/TRBV6-3|many|-
TGTGCCAGCAGTTCGGCCAGGGTTTTCGTCGAAGCTTTCTTT
CASSSARVFVEAFF
>TRBJ1-2|TRBV30|-|TRBD1
TGTGCCTGGAGTTTAAACGGCCCCGGGACAGGGGACTATGGCTACACCTTC
CAWSLNGPGTGDYGYTF
>TRBJ1-2|TRBV7-2|-|-
TGTGCCAGCAGCTTGGACCTTCCCCTGGACTACACCTTC
CASSLDLPLDYTF
>TRBJ1-5|TRBV15|-|-
TGTGCCACCAGCAGAGATCCCGGCAACAATCAGCCCCAGCATTTT
CATSRDPGNNQPQHF
>TRBJ1-1|TRBV29-1|-|-
TGCAGCGCCTTGGGGGACACTGAAGCTTTCTTT
CSALGDTEAFF
>TRBJ1-3|TRBV11-1|many|TRBD1
TGTGCCAGCAGCCCCCGGGACAGGGCCCTCTACTCTGGAAACACCATATATTTT
CASSPRDRALYSGNTIYF
>TRBJ1-6|TRBV6-1|-|-
TGTGCCAGCAGTGGAAACCACCCTCTAGGGTCACCCCTCCACTTT
CASSGNHPLGSPLHF
>TRBJ2-7|TRBV24-1|few|-
TGTGCCACCAGTGACCCTGATTCCGTCTACGAGCAGTACTTC
CATSDPDSVYEQYF
>TRBJ2-5|TRBV10-3|many|-
TGTGCCATCAGTGTGGGAGGAGGCCAAGAGACCCAGTACTTC
CAISVGGGQETQYF
>TRBJ2-6|TRBV11-1|-|-
TGTGCCAGCAGCTTAATTGGTGGACTTGCAAGCTCTGGGGCCAACGTCCTGACTTTC
CASSLIGGLASSGANVLTF
>TRBJ2-5|TRBV20-1|many|TRBD2
TGCAGTGCTACCCCAGCGGGAGAGAGAGAGACCCAGTACTTC
CSATPAGERETQYF
>TRBJ1-1|TRBV7-3|many|TRBD1
TGTGCCAGCAGCCCAGGGACAGGGGGTATGAACACTGAAGCTTTCTTT
CASSPGTGGMNTEAFF
>TRBJ2-2|TRBV10-3|few|-
TGTGCCATCAGCGTACTTTCGGGGTCCACCGGGGAGCTGTTTTTT
CAISVLSGSTGELFF
>TRBJ2-3|TRBV12-3/TRBV12-4|many|-
TGTGCCAGCAGTTTAGCGGGCGGGACCTTCACAGATACGCAGTATTTT
CASSLAGGTFTDTQYF